The 2 T cell receptor beta chains below were found in one sample sequenced in a study of cytomegalovirus exposure and HLA in healthy donors. PCR primers comprised 60 Vbeta and 13 Jbeta primers. Sequenced by immunoSEQ multiplex PCR; TCRdb stores in-frame clones only, minus some. The sample contains about 220,000 clones, approximately 83% of which appear only once. Sequences were obtained from PBMCs. Receptors were obtained from a boy younger than 10 in good health and CMV-seronegative.

Only one count was recorded for this clone. CDR3 in DNA: TGTGCCAGCAGTAAAACAGGGGGATCCTACGAGCAGTACTTC. Its protein is CASSKTGGSYEQYF. The rearrangement links TRBV6-1 to TRBJ2-5, with 8 bases that match TRBD1. The J call could be wrong; TRBJ2-7 is a better fit for the DNA end. Germline loops: CDR1 MNHNS, CDR2 SASEGT. The CDR3 has 14 residues.

The chain joins TRBV5-1 to TRBJ2-1, with TRBD1 matching over 9 bases. CDR3 length equals 15 residues. Looked up from germline, CDR1 is SGHRS and CDR2 is YFSETQ. Germline trimming cut 4 bases from V and 4 bases from J; bases unmatched to any gene: 6. CDR3 DNA sequence: TGCGCCAGCAGCACCGGGACAGGGCATTACAATGAGCAGTTCTTC. Its protein is CASSTGTGHYNEQFF.